The clone carrying this TCR beta chain was observed a few times. Its antigen remains unidentified. The source of the sample is a study of T cell repertoires in cytomegalovirus infection. Study-level background: CMV infection together with matching HLA type was indicated by public TCR beta signatures.

V lost 8 bases, J lost 3 bases, and 7 bases stayed unmatched. This CDR3 is 13 amino acids long. CDR1 and CDR2 from the germline V gene are SGHDN and FVKESK. General study results and limits: Summed frequency of shared TCR beta families picked out CMV carriers who also had the relevant HLA. The study found HLA-C-restricted CMV-specific TCR beta clonotypes dominating the ex vivo response.

TCRdb independently ran MiXCR on the reads; one entry per CDR3 protein. The sample carries 680,000 or so distinct CDR3 sequences, 35% to 45% recorded once. The chain has TRBV14 and TRBJ2-7; 7 nucleotides align to TRBD1. Sequenced material: PBMCs. The TCR was taken from a human donor in good health (CMV status not recorded). Some clones in this sample may be carry-over from other donors' samples. The CDR3: CASGPQGNYEQYF. CDR3 nucleotide sequence: TGTGCCAGCGGACCACAGGGGAACTACGAGCAGTACTTC.